Below are 20 T cell receptor beta chains sequenced from a single sample in a study of T-cell memory formation after mild COVID-19. In TCRdb, the 5' RACE reads were re-called with MiXCR into one record per CDR3 protein. The sample shows 150,000 to 200,000 distinct CDR3 sequences, roughly 23% of them seen only once. Specimen: PBMCs or a T cell subset sorted from them (not recorded which). The source of these receptors is an adult woman who had mild COVID-19 (a few samples of this study predate the infection). Cell type and time point are not known.

This clonotype was recorded a few times. V gene TRBV15 combines with J gene TRBJ1-2, with 8 nucleotides matching TRBD1. The V segment lost 0 bases and the J segment 2 bases; nucleotides outside the gene matches: 8. From germline, CDR1 is LNHNV and CDR2 YYDKDF (reference sequence). The CDR3 length is 17 residues. The CDR3 region has the DNA TGTGCCACCAGCAGAGATTTGGGGACAGGCCTGAACTATGGCTACACCTTC. It translates to CATSRDLGTGLNYGYTF.

The CDR3 sequence: CASSQDTGRNSYEQYF. The DNA of the CDR3 is TGCGCCAGCAGCCAAGATACAGGGCGGAACTCCTACGAGCAGTACTTC. The V gene is TRBV4-3, the J gene TRBJ2-7; TRBD1 is a possible D gene (6 bases). This CDR3 comprises 16 residues. Germline-derived CDR1 and CDR2 are LGHNA and YSLEER. The V end was cut by 0 bases, the J end by 0 bases, with 12 bases between.

This sequence joins TRBV5-8 and TRBJ2-3; no clear D gene. Per germline, CDR1 SGHTS and CDR2 YDEGEE. V lost 0 bases to trimming and J lost 0 bases, with 8 bases between them. The CDR3 length is 15 residues. The DNA for the CDR3 is TGTGCCAGCAGCTTGGTGACATCTAGCACAGATACGCAGTATTTT. Amino acid sequence: CASSLVTSSTDTQYF. Based on the CDR3 plus reference TRBV5-8 and TRBJ2-3, the full variable domain is EAGVTQSPTHLIKTRGQQATLRCSPISGHTSVYWYQQALGLGLQFLLWYDEGEERNRGNFPPRFSGRQFPNYSSELNVNALELEDSALYLCASSLVTSSTDTQYFGPGTRLTVL.

There are many counts of this clonotype. The rearrangement links TRBV12-3 or TRBV12-4 to TRBJ1-2; D remains ambiguous. V was cut by 3 bases and J by 7 bases, with 12 bases left in between. This CDR3 is 13 amino acids long. The CDR3 DNA sequence: TGTGCCAGCAGTTTCGCATCTGCGGGTGGCTACACCTTC. It encodes CASSFASAGGYTF.

The chain joins TRBV20-1 to TRBJ2-3; 8 nucleotides line up with TRBD2. V lost 6 bases, J lost 5 bases, and 16 bases stayed unmatched. The CDR3 has 16 residues. The germline gives CDR1 DFQATT, CDR2 SNEGSKA (reference sequence). The CDR3 spells CSAPTNGGGRRDTQYF. CDR3 bases: TGCAGTGCCCCAACCAACGGGGGGGGACGAAGAGATACGCAGTATTTT.

This clonotype was seen many times. V and J are TRBV5-1 and TRBJ2-1; 10 nucleotides match TRBD1. The J segment lost 2 bases and the V segment lost 0 bases, leaving 2 bases of the junction unmatched. Per germline, CDR1 SGHRS and CDR2 YFSETQ. CDR3 length: 16 residues. The CDR3 loop reads CASSLGGQGPYNEQFF. The CDR3 region has the DNA TGCGCCAGCAGCTTGGGGGGACAGGGGCCCTACAATGAGCAGTTCTTC.

The chain joins TRBV27 to TRBJ2-7; D might be TRBD1 (7 bases). CDR3 length equals 18 residues. V lost 3 bases, J lost 0 bases, and 21 bases lay in between. Germline V lookup: CDR1 MNHEY, CDR2 SMNVEV (reference sequence). The CDR3 DNA is TGTGCCAGCAGTTTTTCGGTCTCCGGGCAGGGGGGCTCCTACGAGCAGTACTTC. It encodes CASSFSVSGQGGSYEQYF.

This clonotype was counted between two and nine times. The chain couples TRBV30 to TRBJ1-6, with 7 bases identical to TRBD1. The CDR3 is 18 amino acids. J gave up 1 base and V 4 bases, and 13 bases lay outside the gene matches. CDR1 is GTSNPN, CDR2 SVGIG, per germline (reference sequence). The CDR3 sequence: CAWKRPLAGGSYNSPLHF. The CDR3 DNA is TGTGCCTGGAAACGGCCTTTGGCAGGGGGGTCCTATAATTCACCCCTCCACTTT.

This clonotype was counted only a few times. V usage is TRBV4-1 and J usage is TRBJ1-1; no definite D call. Germline CDR1 reads MGHRA; CDR2 reads YSYEKL. This CDR3 has 12 amino acids. V dropped 0 bases and J dropped 6 bases, with 5 bases sitting between them. In DNA, the CDR3 is TGCGCCAGCAGCCAAGATCGAGCTGAAGCTTTCTTT. It codes for CASSQDRAEAFF.

J is TRBJ2-3 and V is TRBV5-1; D call uncertain. The CDR3 is made up of 14 amino acids. V shed 0 bases and J shed 0 bases, with 5 bases lying between them. Germline lookup yields CDR1 SGHRS and CDR2 YFSETQ. The CDR3 DNA follows: TGCGCCAGCAGCTTGGAGACGAGCACAGATACGCAGTATTTT. Amino acid sequence: CASSLETSTDTQYF.

The chain combines TRBV6-1 with TRBJ1-1, with TRBD1 matching over 8 bases. CDR1 is MNHNS, CDR2 SASEGT, per germline. This CDR3 is built from 18 residues. Trimming at V came to 1 base and at J to 0 bases, leaving 10 bases not matched to a gene. For the CDR3, the DNA is TGTGCCAGCAGTGAAGGCCGGACAGGGTTTGGGGTGAACACTGAAGCTTTCTTT. The encoded protein is CASSEGRTGFGVNTEAFF.

This clonotype came up a few times. This chain connects TRBV6-1 to TRBJ2-7; D possibly corresponds to TRBD1 (5 bases). Germline lookup yields CDR1 MNHNS and CDR2 SASEGT. CDR3 length: 13 amino acids. V lost 9 bases, J lost 6 bases, and 18 bases lay in between. The CDR3 region has the DNA TGTGCCAGGTCAAGGGCAGGGCTTTCCGAGCAGTACTTC. Its protein product is CARSRAGLSEQYF.

This clonotype was observed a handful of times. One junction end does not reproduce the germline sequence, and a read error may be involved. The chain links TRBV7-9 to TRBJ2-7; a possible D gene is TRBD1 (6 bases). The CDR3 runs to 14 residues. CDR1 is SEHNR and CDR2 is FQNEAQ in the germline V gene (reference sequence). As DNA, the CDR3 is TGTGCCAGCAGTTTAGGGGGTTCTACCTACGAGCAGTACTTC. This encodes CASSLGGSTYEQYF.

The V call is TRBV9, the J call TRBJ1-2; maybe TRBD1 (5 bases). Trimming took 7 bases from V and 5 from J, leaving 18 bases between them. The length of the CDR3 is 14 residues. CDR1 is SGDLS and CDR2 is YYNGEE in the germline V gene. This chain's CDR3 is CASLPHCRQYGYTF. Written as DNA, the CDR3 is TGTGCCAGCTTACCCCATTGTCGACAGTATGGCTACACCTTC.

This chain uses TRBV7-2 with TRBJ2-5; TRBD2 matches 8 bases. CDR1 is SGHTA, CDR2 FQGNSA, per germline. Losses at the gene ends were 1 base for V and 0 bases for J; bases not matched to a gene: 4. The CDR3 is made up of 16 amino acids. CDR3: CASSLVGGVDQETQYF. DNA for the CDR3: TGTGCCAGCAGCTTAGTCGGGGGGGTGGACCAAGAGACCCAGTACTTC.

V gene TRBV5-4 combines with J gene TRBJ1-1; D remains ambiguous. CDR3 length: 14 residues. The germline CDR1 and CDR2 sequences are SGHNT and YYREEE (reference sequence). V was shortened by 0 bases and J by 6 bases, with 12 bases between the two germline ends. DNA of the CDR3: TGTGCCAGCAGCTTGGTGGAGGGTTTCTCTGAAGCTTTCTTT. Protein: CASSLVEGFSEAFF.

This clonotype was picked up a small number of times. The V call is TRBV29-1, the J call TRBJ2-3; 14 bases line up with TRBD2. The V gene end was trimmed by 4 bases and the J gene end by 2 bases; junction bases not matched to a gene: 2. CDR1 is SQVTM, CDR2 ANQGSEA, per germline. The CDR3 runs 15 residues. CDR3 in DNA: TGCAGCGTTGGGACTAGCGGGGGGATCACAGATACGCAGTATTTT. Protein: CSVGTSGGITDTQYF.

This clonotype came up a few times. This sequence joins TRBV5-1 and TRBJ1-1, with D uncertain. In germline, CDR1 is SGHRS, CDR2 YFSETQ. This CDR3 comprises 14 residues. V shed 2 bases and J shed 0 bases, with 8 bases lying between them. CDR3 residues: CASSFRVMNTEAFF. The CDR3 DNA reads TGCGCCAGCAGCTTCCGGGTCATGAACACTGAAGCTTTCTTT.

The table lists this clonotype with a few counts. The chain combines TRBV20-1 with TRBJ1-2, with unresolved D. This CDR3 comprises 15 residues. The germline V and J ends were trimmed by 4 bases and 7 bases, with 22 bases remaining between them. Germline V gene data show CDR1 as DFQATT and CDR2 as SNEGSKA (reference sequence). The CDR3 loop reads CSATPKAVGVSGYTF. The CDR3 coding sequence is TGCAGTGCTACTCCTAAGGCGGTTGGGGTTTCTGGCTACACCTTC.

This sequence joins TRBV14 and TRBJ2-1; the D call may be TRBD1 or TRBD2 (5 bases each). This CDR3 spans 15 amino acids. Germline lookup yields CDR1 SGHDN and CDR2 FVKESK. Trimming took off 4 bases at V and 2 bases at J, with 12 bases between the two ends. The CDR3 nucleotides read TGTGCCAGCAGCCGTTCGGGGACCCCCTACAATGAGCAGTTCTTC. Translating gives CASSRSGTPYNEQFF. Using reference TRBV14 and TRBJ2-1 for the parts outside the CDR3, the full variable domain is EAGVTQFPSHSVIEKGQTVTLRCDPISGHDNLYWYRRVMGKEIKFLLHFVKESKQDESGMPNNRFLAERTGGTYSTLKVQPAELEDSGVYFCASSRSGTPYNEQFFGPGTRLTVL.